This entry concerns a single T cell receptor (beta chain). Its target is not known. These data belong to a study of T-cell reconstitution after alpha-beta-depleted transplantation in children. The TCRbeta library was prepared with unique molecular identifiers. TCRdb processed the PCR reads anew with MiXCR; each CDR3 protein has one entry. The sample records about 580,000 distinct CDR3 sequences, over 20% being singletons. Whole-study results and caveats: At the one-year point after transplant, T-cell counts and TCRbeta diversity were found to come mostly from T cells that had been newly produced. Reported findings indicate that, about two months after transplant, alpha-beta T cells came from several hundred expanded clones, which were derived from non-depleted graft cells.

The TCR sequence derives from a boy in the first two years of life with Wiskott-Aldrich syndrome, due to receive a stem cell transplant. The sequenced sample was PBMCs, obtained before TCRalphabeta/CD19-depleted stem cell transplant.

The CDR3 sequence is CSALRASGNSPLHF. CDR3 bases: TGCAGTGCTCTCCGGGCCAGTGGGAATTCACCCCTCCACTTT. The gene calls are TRBV20-1 and TRBJ1-6, with D unresolved. The V gene lost 5 bases and the J gene lost 7 bases, with 15 bases spanning the gap. Per germline, CDR1 DFQATT and CDR2 SNEGSKA (reference sequence). CDR3 length equals 14 residues.